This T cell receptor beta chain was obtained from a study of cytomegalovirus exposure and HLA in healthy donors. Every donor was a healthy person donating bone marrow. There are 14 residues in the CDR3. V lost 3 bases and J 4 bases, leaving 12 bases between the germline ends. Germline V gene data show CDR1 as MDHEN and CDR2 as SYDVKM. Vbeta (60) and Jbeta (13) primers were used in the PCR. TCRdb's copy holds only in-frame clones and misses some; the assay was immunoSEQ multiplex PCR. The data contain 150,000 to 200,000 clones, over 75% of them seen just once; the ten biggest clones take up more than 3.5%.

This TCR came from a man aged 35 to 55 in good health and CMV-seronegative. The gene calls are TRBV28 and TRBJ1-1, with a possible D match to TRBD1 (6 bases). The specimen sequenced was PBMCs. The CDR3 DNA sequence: TGTGCCAGCAGTTTCCAGGGGTGGGTCACTGAAGCTTTCTTT. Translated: CASSFQGWVTEAFF.